The source of this TCR beta chain is a study of shared clonotypes between healthy human individuals. V trimming: 2 bases; J trimming: 5 bases; junction bases outside the gene matches: 3. The CDR3 has 14 residues. Germline CDR1 and CDR2: SGHKS and YYEKEE (reference sequence). Genomic DNA of every subset was divided equally among multiple immunoSEQ plates. Measured with immunoSEQ multiplex PCR; TCRdb has only the in-frame clones, and not every one. This sample has about 560,000 clones, with around three quarters found just once. There were no recent acute infections or vaccinations among the donors, who were healthy HIV-negative adults. This clone was picked up one time.

The sequenced sample consisted of PBMCs. This receptor was identified in a woman aged 40 to 49 in good health. Some clones in this sample may be carry-over from other donors' samples. The J gene is TRBJ2-1, the V gene TRBV5-5; 8 nucleotides line up with TRBD1. The CDR3 is CASSFGTGNNEQFF. The CDR3 coding sequence is TGTGCCAGCAGCTTCGGGACAGGAAACAATGAGCAGTTCTTC. Full variable domain (rest looked up from reference TRBV5-5 and TRBJ2-1): DAGVTQSPTHLIKTRGQQVTLRCSPISGHKSVSWYQQVLGQGPQFIFQYYEKEERGRGNFPDRFSARQFPNYSSELNVNALLLGDSALYLCASSFGTGNNEQFFGPGTRLTVL.